This T cell receptor (beta chain) was documented in a study of beta chain features in type 1 diabetes (dated by TCRdb to the late 2010s). About the study as a whole: Mean age, gender distribution, total cell number and subset yield were not different between patients and healthy donors. The study compared the TCRB repertoires of sorted circulating CD4+ T cell subsets in recently diagnosed type 1 diabetes patients with those in matched healthy donors. A total of 90 million to 130 million sorted cells were examined across all samples, and a strong correlation was observed between cell number per subset and RNA yield. Regulatory and stem cell-like memory subsets were isolated from only 8 patients and roughly 8 healthy donors, whereas naive and central memory subsets came from all 30 or so donors.

What the study reported, not specific to this receptor: Because the HLA sub-analyses included only small numbers of individuals, any influence of HLA type on TCRB rearrangement was left unresolved. Naive, central memory and regulatory TCRB repertoires appeared more similar among patients than among healthy donors. A moderate but significant shortening of TCRB CDR3 length was observed in type 1 diabetes patients in all four CD4+ subsets. PCR might favor shorter templates, but patient and control samples were amplified and corrected together, so any skew would affect both groups equally. Because cDNA was sequenced instead of genomic DNA, highly expressing activated cells could be over-represented, though the groups showed no difference in activation or CD3 levels. At VDJ recombination sites, type 1 diabetes patients had fewer insertions and more deleted nucleotides, which implies abnormalities in thymic rearrangement.

All of the isolated RNA was reverse transcribed with the High Capacity cDNA Reverse Transcription Kit, so expressed TCRB transcripts were sequenced. Deep immunoSEQ sequencing was performed on naive, central memory and regulatory T cell samples, with an average of approximately 4 million total reads per sample. Sorted cells were lysed in RLT buffer and RNA was extracted with DNase-treated RNeasy Micro or Mini kits, depending on cell number. To prevent cross-contamination, each cell subset was processed individually, whereas patient and healthy donor samples were processed jointly. The immunoSEQ multiplex PCR was used to amplify TCRB sequences from cDNA, generating 87-bp fragments that spanned the CDR3 region. Sequencing of the amplicons was performed on the Illumina HiSeq platform. As for the authors' bioinformatics: Synthetic template baselines were used to correct PCR bias computationally, reads within Hamming distance 2 were collapsed together, and singletons that could not be merged were discarded. Reads were aligned against IMGT so that V, D and J genes, CDR3 length and insertions or deletions at six rearrangement sites could be assigned. Within each subset, clonotype counts were normalized to sorted cell number, after which true diversity and Gini coefficients were computed with the tcR R package. The overlap coefficient, calculated on TCRB nucleotide sequences, was used to measure repertoire sharing. As a proxy for the pre-selection repertoire, out-of-frame TCRB sequences from naive cells were analyzed. Entries here come from immuneACCESS through TCRdb and include only in-frame sequences with V and J called. Some clones fail to appear in such tables; in the studies checked, an unresolved V gene covers under half of the shortfall, and the cause of the remainder is unknown. Clone size and the V and J calls come from that table; the DNA yielded D and trimming. Across this sample there are about 650,000 clones, with 9.5% to 15% seen only once. Around 0.12% of the sample is taken by the ten largest.

Note on this clone: The target of this receptor is not known. No per-base quality is available; no much larger clone lies one base away.

Each donor gave one peripheral blood draw, roughly 120 mL on average, collected into heparinised tubes. Naive, central memory, regulatory and stem cell-like memory CD4+ T cells were sorted on a BD FACSAria II using a panel including CD45RO, CCR7, CD25, CD127, CD95 and CD27. Every sorted population had a purity above 95%. Right away, PBMCs were isolated by Lymphoprep density gradient centrifugation and were stained directly, with no culture step. To minimize batch effects, samples were stained and sorted in pairs, one healthy donor with one patient per experiment. CDR1 and CDR2 are drawn from the germline V gene (reference sequence): GTSNPN, SVGIG. V was cut back by 4 bases and J by 4 bases, leaving a gap of 13 bases between them. The CDR3 goes from the cysteine to the phenylalanine over 13 residues. The DNA shown is the 39-base CDR3, in frame from base 1.

This TCR was recovered from a man aged 25 to 40 with type 1 diabetes. The receptor chain draws on TRBV30 and TRBJ2-5; the D assignment is uncertain and may be TRBD1 or TRBD2, with 5 bases supporting each. The sequenced material came from naive CD4+ T cells from blood. Per the publication, the cell subset or site label means: true naive CD4+ T cells. The DNA is TGTGCCTGGAATCGGGGCGAGACAGAGACCCAGTACTTC. It translates to CAWNRGETETQYF.